What follows are 4 T cell receptor beta chains derived from one specimen sequenced in a study of T-cell reconstitution after alpha-beta-depleted transplantation in children. Unique molecular identifiers were incorporated during preparation of the TCRbeta library. Using its own MiXCR run on the PCR reads, TCRdb lists one record per CDR3 protein. This table has fewer than 750,000 distinct CDR3 sequences, roughly 30% appearing once. Sample: PBMCs, taken before TCRalphabeta/CD19-depleted stem cell transplant. These receptors were obtained from a boy younger than two with Wiskott-Aldrich syndrome, due to receive a stem cell transplant.

This chain uses TRBV25-1 with TRBJ2-2, with a weak D call TRBD1 (6 bases). Germline CDR1 is MGHDK and CDR2 is SYGVNS. Trimming took 1 base from V and 2 from J, leaving 17 bases between them. CDR3 length: 18 amino acids. The DNA of the CDR3 is TGTGCCAGCAGTGAATTAACAGGGTTTCCGATCAACACCGGGGAGCTGTTTTTT. Its translation is CASSELTGFPINTGELFF. The full variable domain, with the rest looked up from reference TRBV25-1 and TRBJ2-2, is EADIYQTPRYLVIGTGKKITLECSQTMGHDKMYWYQQDPGMELHLIHYSYGVNSTEKGDLSSESTVSRIRTEHFPLTLESARPSHTSQYLCASSELTGFPINTGELFFGEGSRLTVL.

This clonotype was counted a few times. The chain is built from TRBV4-1 and TRBJ2-3; TRBD2 agrees at 9 bases. V gave up 0 bases and J gave up 4 bases; unmatched junction bases: 17. The germline V gene encodes CDR1 MGHRA and CDR2 YSYEKL. The CDR3 covers 20 residues. The CDR3 protein is CASSQDDFVLAGRPADTQYF. Here the CDR3 DNA reads TGCGCCAGCAGCCAAGATGATTTTGTGCTAGCGGGACGCCCAGCAGATACGCAGTATTTT.

The chain links TRBV15 to TRBJ2-1, with unresolved D. V lost 3 bases, J lost 0 bases, and 12 bases lay in between. The germline V gene has CDR1 LNHNV and CDR2 YYDKDF (reference sequence). The CDR3 is 16 amino acids. Here the CDR3 DNA reads TGTGCCACCAGCAGTATCTACCGGGTCTCCTACAATGAGCAGTTCTTC. Amino acids: CATSSIYRVSYNEQFF.

This clonotype was found a few times. The chain employs TRBV2 and TRBJ2-4, with 13 bases identical to TRBD2. CDR3 length equals 17 residues. Germline assignment: CDR1 SNHLY and CDR2 FYNNEI. With 9 bases clipped from V and 0 bases from J, the junction kept 8 bases outside the gene matches. CDR3 residues: CARPGLAGPLAKNIQYF. CDR3 DNA: TGTGCCAGACCGGGACTAGCGGGGCCTTTAGCCAAAAACATTCAGTACTTC.